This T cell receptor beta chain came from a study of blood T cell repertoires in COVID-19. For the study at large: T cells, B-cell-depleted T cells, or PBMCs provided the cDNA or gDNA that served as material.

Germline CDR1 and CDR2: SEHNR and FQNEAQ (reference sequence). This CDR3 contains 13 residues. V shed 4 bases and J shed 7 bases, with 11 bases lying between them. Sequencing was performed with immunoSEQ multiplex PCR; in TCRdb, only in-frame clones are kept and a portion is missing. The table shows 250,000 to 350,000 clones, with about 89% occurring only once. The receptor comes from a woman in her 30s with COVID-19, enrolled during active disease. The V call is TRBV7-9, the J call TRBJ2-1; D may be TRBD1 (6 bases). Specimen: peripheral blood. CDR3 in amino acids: CASSSQQGNEQFF. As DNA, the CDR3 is TGTGCCAGCAGCTCCCAACAGGGAAATGAGCAGTTCTTC.